The 16 T cell receptor beta chains presented below share a single source sample, sequenced in a study of cytomegalovirus exposure and HLA in healthy donors (dated by TCRdb to about 2017). The library was obtained by the immunoSEQ multiplex PCR assay. A mixture of 60 forward primers for TCR Vbeta segments and 13 reverse primers for TCR Jbeta segments was used in the multiplex PCR. TCRdb's version of the immuneACCESS table is confined to in-frame rearrangements and falls short of the full clone set. An unresolved V gene accounts for under half of the shortfall where checked; the remainder is of unknown origin. The sample table on file contains around 31,000 clones. 0.7% to 0.75% of the sample belongs to the ten largest clones. Sequencing was done on a sample of PBMCs. These receptors all come from a young man in good health and CMV-seronegative.

J is TRBJ2-5 and V is TRBV5-1; TRBD2 agrees at 7 bases. Germline loops: CDR1 SGHRS, CDR2 YFSETQ. There are 13 residues in the CDR3. V shed 7 bases and J 3 bases; nucleotides not matched to a gene: 6. For the CDR3, the DNA is TGCGCCAGCTCGTATCTAGCGGAAGAGACCCAGTACTTC. This sequence encodes CASSYLAEETQYF.

The chain carries TRBV13 and TRBJ2-3; D may be TRBD2 (6 bases). CDR1 and CDR2 from the germline V gene are PRHDT and FYEKMQ (reference sequence). CDR3 size: 14 residues. Trimming shortened V by 6 bases and J by 1 base, and 11 bases separated the two germline ends. CDR3 bases: TGTGCCAGCAGTCACGCGGGACGCACAGATACGCAGTATTTT. Translated: CASSHAGRTDTQYF.

This chain joins TRBV25-1 and TRBJ2-5, with 7 bases lining up with TRBD1. After removal of 3 bases from V and 5 bases from J, the junction contained 15 bases not matched to a gene. Per germline, CDR1 MGHDK and CDR2 SYGVNS. The CDR3 has 17 residues. CDR3 nucleotides: TGTGCCAGCAGTGAGAGGGACAGAAAGCCTCCCCGGGAGACCCAGTACTTC. It codes for CASSERDRKPPRETQYF. The full variable domain, rest sourced from reference TRBV25-1 and TRBJ2-5, is EADIYQTPRYLVIGTGKKITLECSQTMGHDKMYWYQQDPGMELHLIHYSYGVNSTEKGDLSSESTVSRIRTEHFPLTLESARPSHTSQYLCASSERDRKPPRETQYFGPGTRLLVL.

V and J are TRBV11-1 and TRBJ2-3; tentative D call: TRBD2 (6 bases). Trimming left V 5 bases short and J 4 bases short, with 19 bases between. CDR1 SGHAT and CDR2 FQDESV come from the germline V gene (reference sequence). The CDR3 is made up of 16 amino acids. As DNA, the CDR3 is TGTGCCAGCAGCCAACGGTTGGGGGGTAGGTCAGATACGCAGTATTTT. The encoded protein is CASSQRLGGRSDTQYF.

The V and J genes are TRBV7-2 and TRBJ2-3; no clear D gene. Germline CDR1 reads SGHTA; CDR2 reads FQGNSA. V dropped 8 bases and J dropped 2 bases, with 8 bases sitting between them. CDR3 length: 12 residues. The CDR3 DNA is TGTGCCAGCGGTCTAGTCACAGATACGCAGTATTTT. Translation: CASGLVTDTQYF. The entire variable domain, with the rest obtained from reference TRBV7-2 and TRBJ2-3, is as follows: GAGVSQSPSNKVTEKGKDVELRCDPISGHTALYWYRQSLGQGLEFLIYFQGNSAPDKSGLPSDRFSAERTGGSVSTLTIQRTQQEDSAVYLCASGLVTDTQYFGPGTRLTVL.

Comments on this clone: Germline and junction disagree at one end, which may indicate a read error. The chain has TRBV11-2 and TRBJ1-2; 8 bases fit TRBD1. The CDR3 spans 12 residues. Germline assignment: CDR1 SGHAT and CDR2 FQNNGV. This CDR3 reads CASSPISRQGLF. CDR3 DNA sequence: TGTGCCAGCAGCCCCATAAGCCGACAGGGGCTCTTC.

V is TRBV5-1 and J is TRBJ1-6, with D tentatively TRBD1 (6 bases). Germline V CDR1 and CDR2: SGHRS, YFSETQ. This CDR3 is built from 15 residues. With 4 bases removed from V and 10 bases from J, the gap between germline ends came to 18 bases. CDR3 in amino acids: CASSEKQGLGSPLHF. CDR3 bases: TGCGCCAGCAGCGAAAAACAGGGCTTGGGATCACCCCTCCACTTT.

The chain uses TRBV6-4 and TRBJ2-5, with 9 bases identical to TRBD1. Germline lookup yields CDR1 MRHNA and CDR2 SNTAGT. The CDR3 consists of 15 residues. J lost 2 bases, V lost 5 bases, and 6 bases had no gene match. The DNA for the CDR3 is TGTGCCAGCAGTCCCGGGACAGGGATGCAAGAGACCCAGTACTTC. Its translation: CASSPGTGMQETQYF.

The J gene is TRBJ2-1, the V gene TRBV9, with 8 positions matching TRBD2. The CDR3 runs 15 residues. CDR1 and CDR2 (germline): SGDLS, YYNGEE. After removal of 5 bases from V and 6 bases from J, the junction contained 10 bases not matched to a gene. CDR3 sequence reads: CASRGPQRGSNEQFF. DNA of the CDR3: TGTGCCAGCAGGGGACCCCAGCGGGGGAGCAATGAGCAGTTCTTC.

The chain combines TRBV7-6 with TRBJ2-2; a weak D match, TRBD2 (6 bases). This CDR3 has 16 amino acids. The germline V gene encodes CDR1 SGHVS and CDR2 FNYEAQ. V was cut by 5 bases and J by 4 bases, with 17 bases left in between. The CDR3 is CASSRASRGTTGELFF. CDR3 DNA sequence: TGTGCCAGCAGCCGCGCGTCCCGGGGGACCACCGGGGAGCTGTTTTTT.

As to this clone: The germline gene is not matched at one end of the junction; a read error may be the cause. The V call is TRBV28, the J call TRBJ2-7; tentative D call: TRBD2 (6 bases). The CDR3 totals 13 residues. Germline lookup yields CDR1 MDHEN and CDR2 SYDVKM. The CDR3 sequence is CAISPGGSYEQYF. CDR3 nucleotide sequence: TGTGCCATCAGTCCCGGGGGATCCTACGAGCAGTACTTC.

The J gene is TRBJ2-7, the V gene TRBV6-5, with TRBD2 identical over 10 bases. Unmatched junction bases numbered 3, after V lost 5 bases and J lost 2 bases. CDR1 is MNHEY and CDR2 is SVGAGI in the germline V gene. The CDR3 contains 14 residues. CDR3 nucleotide sequence: TGTGCCAGCAGTCTAGCGGGGGTCACCTACGAGCAGTACTTC. Translating it yields CASSLAGVTYEQYF.

V gene TRBV19 combines with J gene TRBJ1-5; no firm D call. The CDR3 consists of 15 residues. V lost 7 bases, J lost 2 bases, and 15 bases lay in between. Germline V gene lookup returns CDR1 LNHDA and CDR2 SQIVND (reference sequence). CDR3 protein: CASNRVRDRNQPQHF. DNA of the CDR3: TGTGCCAGTAATCGGGTTCGTGATCGCAATCAGCCCCAGCATTTT.

The gene calls are TRBV11-2 and TRBJ1-2; D is ambiguous. The V end was cut by 4 bases, the J end by 4 bases, with 22 bases between. The CDR3 spans 17 residues. The germline V gene encodes CDR1 SGHAT and CDR2 FQNNGV. For the CDR3, the DNA is TGTGCCAGCAGCTCCTCCCATAGAGCAGGCCAGATCTATGGCTACACCTTC. It codes for CASSSSHRAGQIYGYTF.

This sequence joins TRBV2 and TRBJ2-2; D remains ambiguous. From germline, CDR1 is SNHLY and CDR2 FYNNEI. The V and J ends lost 7 bases and 6 bases respectively, with 12 bases between them. There are 13 residues in the CDR3. CDR3 sequence (DNA): TGTGCCAGCACCGGTCGCCTTTCCGGGGAGCTGTTTTTT. Translation gives CASTGRLSGELFF.

The V call is TRBV5-1, the J call TRBJ1-6; 8 positions agree with TRBD1. The junction had 14 bases not matched to a gene; V was cut back by 0 bases and J by 9 bases. The CDR3 sequence is 18 residues long. Germline lookup yields CDR1 SGHRS and CDR2 YFSETQ. The CDR3 sequence is CASSLVAQGETRGSPLHF. Written as DNA, the CDR3 is TGCGCCAGCAGCTTGGTGGCACAGGGGGAAACGCGGGGTTCACCCCTCCACTTT.